This TCR beta chain was profiled in a study of OX40 agonist ivuxolimab in advanced cancers. Across the whole study: Participants could have had prior anti-PD-1, anti-PD-L1 or anti-CTLA-4 therapy, and 40% had some.

Points on this clone: What it binds is unknown.

CDR1 SSHAT and CDR2 FNYEAQ come from the germline V gene (reference sequence). J lost 3 bases, V lost 3 bases, and 0 bases had no gene match. The CDR3 runs 14 residues. The data were produced by immunoSEQ multiplex PCR, yet TCRdb's version contains in-frame clones alone and is incomplete. The repertoire holds under 85,000 clones, with around 85% as singletons. Whole-study results and caveats: Clonal expansion was seen in CD4+ and CD8+ blood T cells by week 6 at 0.1 to 3.0 mg/kg. Expanded clones belonging to CD8+ T cells outnumbered, on average, those of CD4+. Some of the lowest clonal expansion was seen in partial responders at 0.1-3.0 mg/kg.

Sequencing was performed on CD4+ or CD8+ T cells sorted from blood, taken in a trial of the OX40 agonist ivuxolimab. This chain links TRBV7-7 with TRBJ2-5, with TRBD2 matching 11 bases. The sequence came from an adult with an advanced solid tumor such as melanoma, head and neck, liver or kidney cancer. This CDR3 is CASSFSGGEETQYF. CDR3 DNA sequence: TGTGCCAGCAGCTTTAGCGGGGGGGAAGAGACCCAGTACTTC.